The rows below give T cell receptor beta chains drawn from one sample of a study of T-cell memory formation after mild COVID-19. TCRdb re-analysed the 5' RACE reads in MiXCR, keeping a single row per CDR3 protein. The sample includes roughly 400,000 distinct CDR3 sequences, more than 15% of them seen just once. The source material was PBMCs or a T cell subset sorted from them (not recorded which). These receptors were taken from a man aged 18 to 30 who had mild COVID-19 (a few samples of this study predate the infection). Cell type and time point are not known. Each CDR3 is given with its conserved first and last residue. Fields, in order: clone size, J gene, D gene, V gene, CDR3 length, CDR3 protein, CDR3 DNA. A D gene is named only where the DNA matches it firmly. Size is omitted from some rows. Given values are once, few, many or a class for expanded clones.

clone size: few; J gene: TRBJ2-1; D gene: TRBD1; V gene: TRBV7-2; CDR3 length: 14; CDR3 protein: CASSFQGAYNEQFF; CDR3 DNA: TGTGCCAGCAGCTTTCAGGGGGCCTACAATGAGCAGTTCTTC
clone size: many; J gene: TRBJ2-2; D gene: .; V gene: TRBV7-3; CDR3 length: 14; CDR3 protein: CASSLSRWTGELFF; CDR3 DNA: TGTGCCAGCAGCTTAAGCCGTTGGACCGGGGAGCTGTTTTTT
clone size: .; J gene: TRBJ1-1; D gene: TRBD1; V gene: TRBV6-2/TRBV6-3; CDR3 length: 15; CDR3 protein: CASSYWGQADTEAFF; CDR3 DNA: TGTGCCAGCAGTTACTGGGGACAGGCGGACACTGAAGCTTTCTTT
clone size: .; J gene: TRBJ1-2; D gene: .; V gene: TRBV20-1; CDR3 length: 14; CDR3 protein: CSARAGTVNYGYTF; CDR3 DNA: TGCAGTGCTAGGGCGGGGACGGTAAACTATGGCTACACCTTC
clone size: few; J gene: TRBJ2-4; D gene: .; V gene: TRBV4-1; CDR3 length: 16; CDR3 protein: CASSQEGGGAGNIQYF; CDR3 DNA: TGCGCCAGCAGCCAAGAGGGAGGGGGCGCAGGAAACATTCAGTACTTC
clone size: few; J gene: TRBJ1-6; D gene: .; V gene: TRBV18; CDR3 length: 14; CDR3 protein: CASSPGPRNSPLHF; CDR3 DNA: TGTGCCAGCTCACCGGGACCGAGAAATTCACCCCTCCACTTT
clone size: .; J gene: TRBJ2-1; D gene: .; V gene: TRBV10-2; CDR3 length: 12; CDR3 protein: CASTRELGEQFF; CDR3 DNA: TGCGCCAGCACCAGAGAGTTAGGGGAGCAGTTCTTC
clone size: .; J gene: TRBJ2-2; D gene: TRBD2; V gene: TRBV3-1; CDR3 length: 16; CDR3 protein: CASSQARAGGPRELFF; CDR3 DNA: TGTGCCAGCAGCCAAGCGCGCGCGGGGGGGCCCCGGGAGCTGTTTTTT
clone size: .; J gene: TRBJ2-7; D gene: TRBD1; V gene: TRBV10-3; CDR3 length: 12; CDR3 protein: CAGGTGDYEQYF; CDR3 DNA: TGTGCCGGCGGGACAGGGGACTACGAGCAGTACTTC
clone size: .; J gene: TRBJ2-7; D gene: .; V gene: TRBV5-6; CDR3 length: 15; CDR3 protein: CASSLAGAASYEQYF; CDR3 DNA: TGTGCCAGCAGCTTGGCCGGGGCCGCGTCCTACGAGCAGTACTTC
clone size: few; J gene: TRBJ2-1; D gene: .; V gene: TRBV6-6; CDR3 length: 16; CDR3 protein: CASSSGSGPFYNEQFF; CDR3 DNA: TGTGCCAGCAGTTCGGGCTCGGGGCCCTTCTACAATGAGCAGTTCTTC
clone size: once; J gene: TRBJ1-2; D gene: TRBD1; V gene: TRBV2; CDR3 length: 13; CDR3 protein: CASRTMTGTGYTF; CDR3 DNA: TGTGCCAGCCGAACCATGACAGGGACTGGCTACACCTTC
clone size: .; J gene: TRBJ1-1; D gene: TRBD1; V gene: TRBV27; CDR3 length: 15; CDR3 protein: CASSTRQGWDTEAFF; CDR3 DNA: TGTGCCAGCAGTACACGACAGGGCTGGGACACTGAAGCTTTCTTT
clone size: .; J gene: TRBJ2-3; D gene: TRBD2; V gene: TRBV5-1; CDR3 length: 16; CDR3 protein: CASSSSGAFETDTQYF; CDR3 DNA: TGCGCCAGCTCGTCTAGCGGGGCGTTCGAAACAGATACGCAGTATTTT
clone size: .; J gene: TRBJ2-5; D gene: .; V gene: TRBV6-2/TRBV6-3; CDR3 length: 13; CDR3 protein: CASGDAGSETQYF; CDR3 DNA: TGTGCCAGCGGAGACGCAGGGAGTGAGACCCAGTACTTC
clone size: few; J gene: TRBJ2-5; D gene: TRBD2; V gene: TRBV4-3; CDR3 length: 16; CDR3 protein: CASSQGRTSRQETQYF; CDR3 DNA: TGCGCCAGCAGCCAAGGCAGGACTAGCCGTCAAGAGACCCAGTACTTC
clone size: few; J gene: TRBJ2-7; D gene: TRBD1; V gene: TRBV2; CDR3 length: 13; CDR3 protein: CASSHQGAYEQYF; CDR3 DNA: TGTGCCAGCAGTCATCAGGGGGCCTACGAGCAGTACTTC
clone size: few; J gene: TRBJ2-6; D gene: TRBD1; V gene: TRBV9; CDR3 length: 18; CDR3 protein: CASSLYGDRHSGANVLTF; CDR3 DNA: TGTGCCAGCAGCCTTTATGGGGACAGGCACTCTGGGGCCAACGTCCTGACTTTC
clone size: once; J gene: TRBJ2-3; D gene: .; V gene: TRBV9; CDR3 length: 15; CDR3 protein: CASSARTVSTDTQYF; CDR3 DNA: TGTGCCAGCAGCGCTCGGACAGTTAGCACAGATACGCAGTATTTT
clone size: few; J gene: TRBJ1-2; D gene: TRBD1; V gene: TRBV10-3; CDR3 length: 14; CDR3 protein: CAIRGQGGFYGYTF; CDR3 DNA: TGTGCCATCAGAGGACAGGGAGGATTCTATGGCTACACCTTC
clone size: few; J gene: TRBJ2-1; D gene: TRBD2; V gene: TRBV6-2/TRBV6-3; CDR3 length: 17; CDR3 protein: CASSSGLAGGRGNEQFF; CDR3 DNA: TGTGCCAGCAGCTCCGGACTAGCGGGGGGGCGAGGCAATGAGCAGTTCTTC
clone size: few; J gene: TRBJ1-6; D gene: .; V gene: TRBV7-2; CDR3 length: 15; CDR3 protein: CASSYSGILNSPLHF; CDR3 DNA: TGTGCCAGCAGCTACTCCGGGATACTTAATTCACCCCTCCACTTT
clone size: few; J gene: TRBJ1-2; D gene: .; V gene: TRBV15; CDR3 length: 11; CDR3 protein: CATSRDSAYTF; CDR3 DNA: TGTGCCACCAGCAGAGATTCGGCGTACACCTTC
clone size: few; J gene: TRBJ2-3; D gene: .; V gene: TRBV7-8; CDR3 length: 15; CDR3 protein: CASQQGVFSTDTQYF; CDR3 DNA: TGTGCCAGCCAACAGGGTGTGTTCAGCACAGATACGCAGTATTTT
clone size: many; J gene: TRBJ2-1; D gene: .; V gene: TRBV10-3; CDR3 length: 15; CDR3 protein: CAISDGQGFGNEQFF; CDR3 DNA: TGTGCCATCAGTGATGGGCAGGGGTTCGGCAATGAGCAGTTCTTC
clone size: .; J gene: TRBJ2-5; D gene: .; V gene: TRBV18; CDR3 length: 14; CDR3 protein: CASSPRPGGETQYF; CDR3 DNA: TGTGCCAGCTCACCACGTCCAGGTGGGGAGACCCAGTACTTC
clone size: many; J gene: TRBJ2-3; D gene: .; V gene: TRBV7-2; CDR3 length: 14; CDR3 protein: CASSLAPYPDTQYF; CDR3 DNA: TGTGCCAGCAGCTTAGCCCCTTACCCAGATACGCAGTATTTT
clone size: .; J gene: TRBJ2-2; D gene: .; V gene: TRBV5-4; CDR3 length: 16; CDR3 protein: CASSFPRGARSGELFF; CDR3 DNA: TGTGCCAGCAGCTTTCCACGGGGGGCAAGATCCGGGGAGCTGTTTTTT
clone size: few; J gene: TRBJ2-4; D gene: TRBD2; V gene: TRBV5-1; CDR3 length: 13; CDR3 protein: CASSSGGLNIQYF; CDR3 DNA: TGCGCCAGCAGCTCGGGAGGGTTGAACATTCAGTACTTC
clone size: .; J gene: TRBJ1-3; D gene: TRBD1; V gene: TRBV3-1; CDR3 length: 15; CDR3 protein: CASSRTGISGNTIYF; CDR3 DNA: TGTGCCAGCAGCCGGACAGGGATCTCTGGAAACACCATATATTTT
clone size: few; J gene: TRBJ2-7; D gene: .; V gene: TRBV23-1; CDR3 length: 15; CDR3 protein: CASSPMAPGPYEQYF; CDR3 DNA: TGCGCCAGCAGTCCAATGGCCCCCGGGCCCTACGAGCAGTACTTC
clone size: .; J gene: TRBJ2-3; D gene: .; V gene: TRBV12-3/TRBV12-4; CDR3 length: 14; CDR3 protein: CASSLLGYTDTQYF; CDR3 DNA: TGTGCCAGCAGTTTACTCGGCTACACAGATACGCAGTATTTT
clone size: once; J gene: TRBJ2-7; D gene: .; V gene: TRBV6-1; CDR3 length: 12; CDR3 protein: CASRETTYEQYF; CDR3 DNA: TGTGCCAGCAGAGAGACGACCTACGAGCAGTACTTC
clone size: many; J gene: TRBJ2-2; D gene: TRBD1; V gene: TRBV12-3/TRBV12-4; CDR3 length: 15; CDR3 protein: CASSSGQGGIGELFF; CDR3 DNA: TGTGCCAGCAGTTCAGGACAGGGGGGAATCGGGGAGCTGTTTTTT
clone size: .; J gene: TRBJ2-1; D gene: .; V gene: TRBV5-1; CDR3 length: 14; CDR3 protein: CASSGGTEYNEQFF; CDR3 DNA: TGCGCCAGCAGCGGCGGGACAGAGTACAATGAGCAGTTCTTC
clone size: few; J gene: TRBJ2-1; D gene: .; V gene: TRBV20-1; CDR3 length: 12; CDR3 protein: CSARLGFNEQFF; CDR3 DNA: TGCAGTGCTAGACTGGGGTTCAATGAGCAGTTCTTC
clone size: many; J gene: TRBJ2-1; D gene: TRBD1; V gene: TRBV4-1; CDR3 length: 16; CDR3 protein: CASSRLDRGTYNEQFF; CDR3 DNA: TGCGCCAGCAGCCGCTTGGACAGGGGGACCTACAATGAGCAGTTCTTC
clone size: many; J gene: TRBJ1-5; D gene: .; V gene: TRBV4-3; CDR3 length: 13; CDR3 protein: CASSQDRGQPQHF; CDR3 DNA: TGCGCCAGCAGCCAAGATCGAGGTCAGCCCCAGCATTTT
clone size: many; J gene: TRBJ1-1; D gene: .; V gene: TRBV5-4; CDR3 length: 12; CDR3 protein: CASSRGDTEAFF; CDR3 DNA: TGTGCCAGCAGTCGGGGGGACACTGAAGCTTTCTTT
clone size: many; J gene: TRBJ2-3; D gene: .; V gene: TRBV5-1; CDR3 length: 13; CDR3 protein: CASSFEGGDTQYF; CDR3 DNA: TGCGCCAGCAGTTTTGAAGGTGGAGATACGCAGTATTTT
clone size: .; J gene: TRBJ2-5; D gene: .; V gene: TRBV19; CDR3 length: 15; CDR3 protein: CASSIDYEGGETQYF; CDR3 DNA: TGTGCCAGTAGTATTGACTACGAGGGGGGAGAGACCCAGTACTTC
clone size: few; J gene: TRBJ1-1; D gene: TRBD1; V gene: TRBV7-2; CDR3 length: 14; CDR3 protein: CASSSTGVRTEAFF; CDR3 DNA: TGTGCCAGCAGTTCTACAGGGGTCCGCACTGAAGCTTTCTTT
clone size: .; J gene: TRBJ2-2; D gene: .; V gene: TRBV7-6; CDR3 length: 13; CDR3 protein: CASSPLETGELFF; CDR3 DNA: TGTGCCAGCAGCCCTTTGGAGACCGGGGAGCTGTTTTTT
clone size: many; J gene: TRBJ1-1; D gene: .; V gene: TRBV19; CDR3 length: 13; CDR3 protein: CASARPANTEAFF; CDR3 DNA: TGTGCCAGTGCTAGGCCAGCCAACACTGAAGCTTTCTTT
clone size: many; J gene: TRBJ2-1; D gene: TRBD2; V gene: TRBV5-1; CDR3 length: 14; CDR3 protein: CASSQTGTMAEQFF; CDR3 DNA: TGCGCCAGCAGCCAGACCGGGACTATGGCTGAGCAGTTCTTC
clone size: few; J gene: TRBJ2-3; D gene: TRBD2; V gene: TRBV4-1; CDR3 length: 14; CDR3 protein: CASSQDGTSGGQYF; CDR3 DNA: TGCGCCAGCAGCCAAGACGGGACTAGCGGGGGGCAATATTTT
clone size: few; J gene: TRBJ2-2; D gene: .; V gene: TRBV9; CDR3 length: 15; CDR3 protein: CASSQTGDGTGELFF; CDR3 DNA: TGTGCCAGCAGCCAGACGGGGGACGGCACCGGGGAGCTGTTTTTT
clone size: .; J gene: TRBJ2-2; D gene: .; V gene: TRBV6-2/TRBV6-3; CDR3 length: 16; CDR3 protein: CASTTFGLANTGELFF; CDR3 DNA: TGTGCCAGCACGACATTTGGGCTCGCGAACACCGGGGAGCTGTTTTTT
clone size: few; J gene: TRBJ2-3; D gene: .; V gene: TRBV7-9; CDR3 length: 14; CDR3 protein: CASSLVGLGDTQYF; CDR3 DNA: TGTGCCAGCAGCTTAGTCGGGCTGGGAGATACGCAGTATTTT
clone size: .; J gene: TRBJ1-2; D gene: TRBD1; V gene: TRBV6-1; CDR3 length: 15; CDR3 protein: CASSEPGQANYGYTF; CDR3 DNA: TGTGCCAGCAGTGAACCGGGACAGGCAAACTATGGCTACACCTTC
clone size: few; J gene: TRBJ2-3; D gene: .; V gene: TRBV11-2; CDR3 length: 16; CDR3 protein: CASSLGRGGFTDTQYF; CDR3 DNA: TGTGCCAGCAGCTTAGGCAGGGGAGGTTTCACAGATACGCAGTATTTT
clone size: .; J gene: TRBJ1-6; D gene: TRBD1; V gene: TRBV12-3/TRBV12-4; CDR3 length: 18; CDR3 protein: CASSLGQGVPLYNSPLHF; CDR3 DNA: TGTGCCAGCAGTTTAGGCCAGGGGGTTCCCCTCTATAATTCACCCCTCCACTTT
clone size: .; J gene: TRBJ1-4; D gene: TRBD1; V gene: TRBV5-6; CDR3 length: 15; CDR3 protein: CASSSPGGGLEKLFF; CDR3 DNA: TGTGCCAGCAGCTCTCCCGGAGGGGGCTTAGAAAAACTGTTTTTT
clone size: few; J gene: TRBJ2-5; D gene: TRBD2; V gene: TRBV12-3/TRBV12-4; CDR3 length: 15; CDR3 protein: CASSETSGGPETQYF; CDR3 DNA: TGTGCCAGCAGTGAGACTAGCGGGGGCCCCGAGACCCAGTACTTC
clone size: .; J gene: TRBJ1-5; D gene: .; V gene: TRBV29-1; CDR3 length: 14; CDR3 protein: CSVAFGGGNQPQHF; CDR3 DNA: TGCAGCGTTGCGTTCGGAGGGGGGAATCAGCCCCAGCATTTT
clone size: .; J gene: TRBJ2-3; D gene: .; V gene: TRBV6-6; CDR3 length: 15; CDR3 protein: CASILGQISTDTQYF; CDR3 DNA: TGTGCCAGCATCCTAGGGCAGATCAGCACAGATACGCAGTATTTT
clone size: .; J gene: TRBJ2-1; D gene: .; V gene: TRBV7-3; CDR3 length: 16; CDR3 protein: CASSLGDGLGYNEQFF; CDR3 DNA: TGTGCCAGCAGCTTAGGGGATGGGTTGGGCTACAATGAGCAGTTCTTC
clone size: .; J gene: TRBJ1-2; D gene: .; V gene: TRBV7-2; CDR3 length: 16; CDR3 protein: CASSQDQPRTGYGYTF; CDR3 DNA: TGTGCCAGCAGCCAAGATCAGCCCAGGACGGGGTATGGCTACACCTTC
clone size: .; J gene: TRBJ1-1; D gene: .; V gene: TRBV20-1; CDR3 length: 13; CDR3 protein: CSARRALGTEAFF; CDR3 DNA: TGCAGTGCGAGAAGGGCCCTGGGGACTGAAGCTTTCTTT
clone size: .; J gene: TRBJ2-2; D gene: TRBD1; V gene: TRBV24-1; CDR3 length: 14; CDR3 protein: CATREQGYTGELFF; CDR3 DNA: TGTGCCACCAGAGAACAGGGGTACACCGGGGAGCTGTTTTTT